This TCR beta chain was identified during a study of cytomegalovirus exposure and HLA in healthy donors. Points from the study as a whole: Whilst most TCR sequences proved rare, a subset of public TCRs occurred across many donors. Investigators reported approximately 150 TCR beta chains as tied to cytomegalovirus. In terms of immune exposure information, only CMV serostatus was available. A later analysis found most CMV-associated TCR beta chains apparently HLA-restricted.

A multiplex PCR was run with 60 Vbeta primers and 13 Jbeta primers. TCRdb keeps only in-frame clones here, not all; method: immunoSEQ multiplex PCR. Of around 210,000 clones in the sample, approximately 85% were seen once. As regards this clone: The antigen is not known.

This sequence was found in a girl aged 2-10 years in good health and CMV-seronegative. The sequencing sample was made of PBMCs.

The CDR3 loop is CASTSGGREAFF. The DNA of the CDR3 is TGTGCCAGCACTAGCGGGGGGAGGGAAGCTTTCTTT. The chain carries TRBV7-9 and TRBJ1-1; possibly TRBD1 for D (5 bases). Germline V gene data show CDR1 as SEHNR and CDR2 as FQNEAQ (reference sequence). V was cut by 7 bases and J by 8 bases, with 14 bases left in between. The CDR3 spans 12 residues.